The next 32 T cell receptor beta chains were all read from a single sample in a study of PD-1 blockade in classical Hodgkin lymphoma. Measured with immunoSEQ multiplex PCR; TCRdb has only the in-frame clones, and not every one. The sample has 35,000 to 50,000 clones; just over 65% are singletons. Time point given: cycle 4 day 1 (C4D1), after 6 weeks of nivolumab. The patients all showed relapse after autologous stem cell transplantation, while their brentuximab vedotin exposure varied. The sequences come from peripheral blood mononuclear cells (PBMCs), collected before the fourth cycle of nivolumab. The receptor source for this set is a human donor with classical Hodgkin lymphoma.

This clone was picked up a small number of times. The J gene is TRBJ2-1, the V gene TRBV6-4, with D maybe TRBD2 (7 bases). This CDR3 comprises 15 residues. V gave up 5 bases and J gave up 8 bases, with 19 bases separating them. CDR1 and CDR2 from the germline V gene are MRHNA and SNTAGT. CDR3 loop: CASSTAGAAIYEQFF. The CDR3, as DNA: TGTGCCAGCAGTACGGCGGGGGCAGCAATTTATGAGCAGTTCTTC.

This chain connects TRBV14 to TRBJ2-5, with 11 positions matching TRBD2. The DNA end favors TRBJ2-7, so the J call may be wrong. CDR1 SGHDN and CDR2 FVKESK come from the germline V gene. The CDR3 contains 15 residues. The CDR3 DNA is TGTGCCAGCAGCCAGATAGCGGGGGGGAGTTACGAGCAGTACTTC. Encoded protein: CASSQIAGGSYEQYF.

The chain links TRBV28 to TRBJ2-7, with TRBD1 as a possible D gene (6 bases). The CDR3 length is 16 residues. Between the trimmed V and J ends, which lost 4 bases and 3 bases, there was a span of 19 bases. From germline, CDR1 is MDHEN and CDR2 SYDVKM. In DNA, the CDR3 is TGTGCCAGCAGTTACGGCAGCAGCAGGGGCATCTACGAGCAGTACTTC. Encoded protein: CASSYGSSRGIYEQYF. Filled out from reference TRBV28 and TRBJ2-7, the complete variable domain reads DVKVTQSSRYLVKRTGEKVFLECVQDMDHENMFWYRQDPGLGLRLIYFSYDVKMKEKGDIPEGYSVSREKKERFSLILESASTNQTSMYLCASSYGSSRGIYEQYFGPGTRLTVT.

The chain recombines TRBV30 with TRBJ2-1; D is unresolved. V was shortened by 2 bases and J by 15 bases, with 20 bases between the two germline ends. Germline values: CDR1 GTSNPN, CDR2 SVGIG (reference sequence). The CDR3 length is 13 residues. The CDR3: CAWSTIKRGRRFF. Written as DNA, the CDR3 is TGTGCCTGGAGTACGATAAAGAGAGGTCGTCGGTTCTTC.

The chain has TRBV19 and TRBJ2-3; D is perhaps TRBD2 (6 bases). This CDR3 is 15 amino acids long. The germline V and J ends were trimmed by 2 bases and 4 bases, with 13 bases remaining between them. The germline V gene encodes CDR1 LNHDA and CDR2 SQIVND (reference sequence). The CDR3 reads CASSIKLAPSDTQYF. CDR3 DNA: TGTGCCAGTAGTATAAAACTAGCTCCCTCAGATACGCAGTATTTT.

V usage is TRBV28 and J usage is TRBJ1-4, with D unresolved. The CDR3 runs to 13 residues. V shed 9 bases and J shed 4 bases, with 12 bases lying between them. Looked up from germline, CDR1 is MDHEN and CDR2 is SYDVKM. CDR3 region: CASSGGLNEKLFF. The CDR3 bases are TGTGCCAGTTCGGGAGGACTTAATGAAAAACTGTTTTTT.

This chain joins TRBV28 and TRBJ2-7; D possibly corresponds to TRBD1 (6 bases). The CDR3 runs to 14 residues. V was pared by 4 bases and J by 5 bases, with 15 bases between. Germline V gene data show CDR1 as MDHEN and CDR2 as SYDVKM. As DNA, the CDR3 is TGTGCCAGCAGTTGGGCTACAGGGCAGAACGAGCAGTACTTC. Residues: CASSWATGQNEQYF.

The V and J genes are TRBV7-8 and TRBJ2-7; 7 bases are shared with TRBD2. V was pared by 4 bases and J by 4 bases, with 10 bases of the junction left unmatched. The CDR3 is 15 residues long. CDR1 is SGHVS and CDR2 is FQNEAQ in the germline V gene. CDR3 region: CASSSRWGGGYEQYF. In DNA, the CDR3 is TGTGCCAGCAGCTCCCGATGGGGGGGTGGGTACGAGCAGTACTTC.

This clone is labeled as medium-sized. The chain combines TRBV30 with TRBJ1-1; 7 bases align to TRBD1. The CDR3 is made up of 15 amino acids. Germline values: CDR1 GTSNPN, CDR2 SVGIG (reference sequence). The V and J ends lost 4 bases and 4 bases, in that order; junction bases with no gene match: 12. The CDR3, as DNA: TGTGCCTGGACTTATCCTTCAAACAGGGGCACTGAAGCTTTCTTT. Its translation: CAWTYPSNRGTEAFF.

The chain couples TRBV19 to TRBJ2-2; 10 bases line up with TRBD2. The CDR3 runs to 18 residues. The germline CDR1 and CDR2 sequences are LNHDA and SQIVND (reference sequence). The V segment lost 7 bases and the J segment 5 bases; nucleotides outside the gene matches: 16. The CDR3 DNA reads TGTGCCAGTACTGAACTGCCCGGGACTAGCGACCTAACCGGGGAGCTGTTTTTT. Its protein is CASTELPGTSDLTGELFF.

The chain joins TRBV7-8 to TRBJ1-4; D ambiguous. The V end was cut by 5 bases, the J end by 8 bases, with 18 bases between. This CDR3 has 15 residues. Germline V gene sequence: CDR1 SGHVS, CDR2 FQNEAQ. The CDR3 region has the DNA TGTGCCAGCAGCCCCCGGCCGGGTCGAGGGGAAAAACTGTTTTTT. Translated, it gives CASSPRPGRGEKLFF.

The chain carries TRBV10-1 and TRBJ1-4; maybe TRBD1 (6 bases). Deletions cut 2 bases from V and 8 bases from J, with 15 bases between. The CDR3 runs to 15 residues. CDR1 and CDR2 from the germline V gene are WNHNN and SYGVQD (reference sequence). In DNA, the CDR3 is TGCGCCAGCAGTGAGGGTAAAGGGGGTCGCGAAAAACTGTTTTTT. This gives the protein CASSEGKGGREKLFF.

The rearrangement joins TRBV29-1 to TRBJ2-7; 9 nucleotides agree with TRBD1. Germline CDR1 and CDR2: SQVTM and ANQGSEA. This CDR3 comprises 12 residues. Losses at the gene ends were 7 bases for V and 2 bases for J; bases not matched to a gene: 3. The CDR3: CSANRGPYEQYF. The CDR3 nucleotides are TGCAGCGCCAACAGGGGGCCCTACGAGCAGTACTTC.

The chain uses TRBV4-3 and TRBJ2-3; 13 bases map to TRBD2. This CDR3 spans 16 amino acids. Trimming at V came to 3 bases and at J to 6 bases, leaving 6 bases not matched to a gene. Germline V gene lookup returns CDR1 LGHNA and CDR2 YSLEER. The CDR3 DNA reads TGCGCCAGCAGCCACGACCAGACTAGCGGGGGGGATACGCAGTATTTT. It yields the protein CASSHDQTSGGDTQYF.

V and J are TRBV30 and TRBJ1-5; 10 nucleotides line up with TRBD1. This CDR3 has 19 residues. The V gene's germline CDR1 is GTSNPN and CDR2 SVGIG (reference sequence). V shed 4 bases, J shed 2 bases, and the junction held 17 bases outside the gene matches. The CDR3 coding sequence is TGTGCCTGGAAAAACCCCGACAGGGGGCTTGGGTTGGGCAATCAGCCCCAGCATTTT. Protein sequence: CAWKNPDRGLGLGNQPQHF.

The chain employs TRBV2 and TRBJ1-3, with a weak D call TRBD1 (5 bases). The ends were cut back, 6 bases at V and 0 bases at J, with 12 bases in the middle. The length of the CDR3 is 15 residues. Per germline, CDR1 SNHLY and CDR2 FYNNEI. The DNA of the CDR3 is TGTGCCAGCAGGGGGCAGGGCTCCTCTGGAAACACCATATATTTT. Protein: CASRGQGSSGNTIYF.

This clone was detected once. The chain recombines TRBV5-1 with TRBJ2-6; no clear D gene. CDR3 length: 14 amino acids. CDR1 is SGHRS, CDR2 YFSETQ, per germline. The V end lost 1 base, the J end lost 0 bases, and 2 bases lay between the germline ends. CDR3 residues: CASSLYSGANVLTF. CDR3 DNA sequence: TGCGCCAGCAGCTTGTACTCTGGGGCCAACGTCCTGACTTTC.

The V call is TRBV27, the J call TRBJ1-2, with D possibly TRBD1 on 5 matching bases. Germline V gives CDR1 MNHEY, CDR2 SMNVEV (reference sequence). V was cut by 4 bases and J by 0 bases, with 15 bases left in between. CDR3 length: 16 amino acids. In nucleotides, the CDR3 is TGTGCCAGCAGTTCGAGAGGGGCAGGGACTAACTATGGCTACACCTTC. The encoded protein is CASSSRGAGTNYGYTF.

The chain carries TRBV7-9 and TRBJ1-2, with D perhaps TRBD1 (6 bases). There are 13 residues in the CDR3. The germline CDR1 and CDR2 sequences are SEHNR and FQNEAQ (reference sequence). Trimming took 7 bases from V and 2 from J, leaving 11 bases between them. CDR3 sequence reads: CASTRQENYGYTF. DNA for the CDR3: TGTGCCAGCACCCGACAGGAAAACTATGGCTACACCTTC.

This clone was observed a handful of times. V is TRBV7-2 and J is TRBJ1-2; TRBD1 agrees at 10 bases. The CDR3 extends over 15 amino acids. Germline V lookup: CDR1 SGHTA, CDR2 FQGNSA. Trimming cost V 4 bases and J 4 bases; bases outside gene matches: 6. The CDR3 bases are TGTGCCAGCAGCTCCCGGGACAGGGGATCCTATGGCTACACCTTC. Protein product: CASSSRDRGSYGYTF.

The genes are TRBV6-5 and TRBJ2-1, with 10 bases lining up with TRBD2. Germline CDR1 reads MNHEY; CDR2 reads SVGAGI. J gave up 9 bases and V 0 bases, and 8 bases lay outside the gene matches. CDR3 length: 16 residues. The CDR3 coding sequence is TGTGCCAGCAGTTACTCTAGCGGGGGGCTTATTCCTGAGCAGTTCTTC. This translates into CASSYSSGGLIPEQFF.

The chain links TRBV7-8 to TRBJ1-3, with 8 bases aligning to TRBD1. CDR1 is SGHVS and CDR2 is FQNEAQ in the germline V gene. The V and J ends lost 5 bases and 3 bases, in that order; junction bases with no gene match: 9. The CDR3 is 16 residues long. The CDR3 coding sequence is TGTGCCAGCAGCCGGGCGGGCAGGGGGCGTGGAAACACCATATATTTT. This sequence encodes CASSRAGRGRGNTIYF.

The CDR3 DNA reads TGTGCCAGCAGCTTAGTGGAAACAGGGATCTACTCCTACGAGCAGTACTTC. Its translation is CASSLVETGIYSYEQYF. The gene calls are TRBV7-2 and TRBJ2-7; perhaps TRBD1 as D (6 bases). The CDR3 consists of 17 residues. The V gene lost 1 base and the J gene lost 0 bases, with 16 bases spanning the gap. CDR1 and CDR2 (germline): SGHTA, FQGNSA. Full variable domain (missing parts from reference TRBV7-2 and TRBJ2-7): GAGVSQSPSNKVTEKGKDVELRCDPISGHTALYWYRQSLGQGLEFLIYFQGNSAPDKSGLPSDRFSAERTGGSVSTLTIQRTQQEDSAVYLCASSLVETGIYSYEQYFGPGTRLTVT.

The chain recombines TRBV6-6 with TRBJ1-3, with a possible D match to TRBD1 (5 bases). Germline V gene sequence: CDR1 MNHNY, CDR2 SVGAGI (reference sequence). The CDR3 contains 15 residues. Trimming took off 3 bases at V and 4 bases at J, with 13 bases between the two ends. Written as DNA, the CDR3 is TGTGCCAGCAGTTATGGCACAGGTGAGGGAAACACCATATATTTT. Encoded protein: CASSYGTGEGNTIYF.

Only a few counts were recorded for this clone. The CDR3 is CASSPGALRSKGEQYF. As DNA, the CDR3 is TGTGCCAGCTCACCCGGGGCACTCCGGTCAAAGGGCGAGCAGTACTTC. The chain employs TRBV18 and TRBJ2-7; the D gene could be TRBD1 or TRBD2 (5 bases each). This CDR3 has 16 residues. Trimming stripped 3 bases from V and 6 bases from J, with 21 bases between. CDR1 and CDR2 (germline): KGHSH, LQKENI.

This chain uses TRBV7-9 with TRBJ2-1; TRBD2 agrees at 8 bases. CDR3 size: 19 residues. Losses at the gene ends were 6 bases for V and 1 base for J; bases not matched to a gene: 17. Per germline, CDR1 SEHNR and CDR2 FQNEAQ (reference sequence). CDR3 protein: CASSGRGAFLSRSYNEQFF. The DNA of the CDR3 is TGTGCCAGCAGTGGGCGGGGGGCCTTTCTAAGCCGATCCTACAATGAGCAGTTCTTC.

The rearrangement uses TRBV6-5 and TRBJ2-3; possibly TRBD1 for D (6 bases). This CDR3 is 15 amino acids long. With 4 bases removed from V and 1 base from J, the gap between germline ends came to 12 bases. CDR1 is MNHEY and CDR2 is SVGAGI in the germline V gene. The CDR3, as DNA: TGTGCCAGCAGTTGGGGGCAGGTGGGCACAGATACGCAGTATTTT. Its protein product is CASSWGQVGTDTQYF.

The genes are TRBV28 and TRBJ2-7; no reliable D call. This CDR3 contains 11 residues. The V gene lost 1 base and the J gene lost 4 bases, with 2 bases spanning the gap. CDR1 and CDR2 from the germline V gene are MDHEN and SYDVKM. This CDR3 is CASSLYYEQYF. The CDR3 bases are TGTGCCAGCAGTTTATATTACGAGCAGTACTTC.

V usage is TRBV6-6 and J usage is TRBJ1-6, with a tentative D call TRBD1 (5 bases). With 6 bases removed from V and 7 bases from J, the gap between germline ends came to 13 bases. Germline loops: CDR1 MNHNY, CDR2 SVGAGI (reference sequence). This CDR3 comprises 14 residues. The DNA of the CDR3 is TGTGCCAGCAGGAACCAGGGTGAGAATTCACCCCTCCACTTT. Protein: CASRNQGENSPLHF.

V usage is TRBV6-4 and J usage is TRBJ2-3, with D possibly matching TRBD2 (5 bases). V was pared by 4 bases and J by 2 bases, with 16 bases between. Germline values: CDR1 MRHNA, CDR2 SNTAGT. The CDR3 runs 16 residues. DNA of the CDR3: TGTGCCAGCAGTGTCCTCTCGACGGGAAACACAGATACGCAGTATTTT. Amino acid sequence: CASSVLSTGNTDTQYF.

The chain uses TRBV7-2 and TRBJ2-7; 7 bases are shared with TRBD2. Trimming cost V 6 bases and J 2 bases; bases outside gene matches: 10. From germline, CDR1 is SGHTA and CDR2 FQGNSA. The CDR3 totals 15 residues. In DNA, the CDR3 is TGTGCCAGCAGGGGTAGCGGGCCGTTTCCCTACGAGCAGTACTTC. It yields the protein CASRGSGPFPYEQYF.

V usage is TRBV28 and J usage is TRBJ2-1; 9 bases fit TRBD2. CDR3 length: 17 residues. The V segment lost 4 bases and the J segment 3 bases; nucleotides outside the gene matches: 10. CDR1 and CDR2 from the germline V gene are MDHEN and SYDVKM. The DNA for the CDR3 is TGTGCCAGCAGTTCCCCTGGGAGCGGGGGGCTCTACAATGAGCAGTTCTTC. Translation gives CASSSPGSGGLYNEQFF. Full variable domain (missing parts from reference TRBV28 and TRBJ2-1): DVKVTQSSRYLVKRTGEKVFLECVQDMDHENMFWYRQDPGLGLRLIYFSYDVKMKEKGDIPEGYSVSREKKERFSLILESASTNQTSMYLCASSSPGSGGLYNEQFFGPGTRLTVL.